Sequencing of this T cell receptor beta chain was carried out in a study of T cell changes during pregnancy in multiple sclerosis. The V segment lost 0 bases and the J segment 1 base; nucleotides outside the gene matches: 3. The CDR3 runs 15 residues. The V gene's germline CDR1 is SGHAT and CDR2 FQDESV (reference sequence). Libraries were prepared by immunoSEQ multiplex PCR; TCRdb keeps only in-frame clonotypes and omits some of them. The sample carries around 48,000 clones, approximately 92% recorded once. This rearrangement joins TRBV11-1 to TRBJ2-7; 7 nucleotides align to TRBD1. Specimen: CD4+ T cells from peripheral blood mononuclear cells, collected in the third trimester of pregnancy. The receptor was derived from a female donor with multiple sclerosis, enrolled in a pregnancy study. CDR3 region: CASSLAGGPSYEQYF. The CDR3 DNA reads TGTGCCAGCAGCTTAGCAGGGGGCCCGTCCTACGAGCAGTACTTC.